Listed below are T cell receptor beta chains from one sample, sequenced in a study of blood T cell repertoires in COVID-19. The data were produced by immunoSEQ multiplex PCR, yet TCRdb's version contains in-frame clones alone and is incomplete. The table includes approximately 76,000 clones, about 80% detected once. Specimen: peripheral blood. The receptors originated from a woman aged 70-85 years with acute or convalescent COVID-19. The CDR3 runs from the conserved cysteine through the conserved F or W. The D gene is left open where the match is weak. For some rows the clone size is stated as once, few or many, or as a class when expanded; others skip it.

clone size: -; D gene: -; J gene: TRBJ1-5; V gene: TRBV2; CDR3 DNA: TGTGCCAGCAGTGAACTGCGCTCCGTCGAGCCCCAGCATTTT; CDR3 protein: CASSELRSVEPQHF
clone size: -; D gene: TRBD2; J gene: TRBJ2-5; V gene: TRBV19; CDR3 DNA: TGTGCCAGTAGCCCGGGGAGGGCCGGGGGGACCCAGTACTTC; CDR3 protein: CASSPGRAGGTQYF
clone size: -; D gene: -; J gene: TRBJ1-1; V gene: TRBV2; CDR3 DNA: TGTGCCAGCAGTCAGGACACTATGAACACTGAAGCTTTCTTT; CDR3 protein: CASSQDTMNTEAFF
clone size: few; D gene: -; J gene: TRBJ1-1; V gene: TRBV19; CDR3 DNA: TGTGCCAGTAGTATCGAAGGACAGAATGAAGCTTTCTTT; CDR3 protein: CASSIEGQNEAFF
clone size: once; D gene: TRBD1; J gene: TRBJ2-7; V gene: TRBV11-3; CDR3 DNA: TGTGCCAGCAGAATTCGGGGCCGGGACAGGGGATACGAGCAGTACTTC; CDR3 protein: CASRIRGRDRGYEQYF
clone size: once; D gene: -; J gene: TRBJ2-7; V gene: TRBV5-1; CDR3 DNA: TGCGCCAGCAGTGAGGGGACAACCTTCTCCTACGAGCAGTACTTC; CDR3 protein: CASSEGTTFSYEQYF
clone size: few; D gene: -; J gene: TRBJ2-5; V gene: TRBV5-1; CDR3 DNA: TGCGCCAGCAGCTTGGTCGGGGAGACCCAGTACTTC; CDR3 protein: CASSLVGETQYF
clone size: -; D gene: TRBD1; J gene: TRBJ1-6; V gene: TRBV3-1/TRBV3-2; CDR3 DNA: TGTGCCAGCAGCCTGGGGACAGATAATTCACCCCTCCACTTT; CDR3 protein: CASSLGTDNSPLHF
clone size: -; D gene: -; J gene: TRBJ2-1; V gene: TRBV7-8; CDR3 DNA: TGTGCCAGCAGCTTAGAGATTCCCAGCTCCTACAATGAGCAGTTCTTC; CDR3 protein: CASSLEIPSSYNEQFF
clone size: once; D gene: TRBD1; J gene: TRBJ1-2; V gene: TRBV7-2; CDR3 DNA: TGTGCCAGCAGCATCGGGACAGGGCAGGGGGGCTACACCTTC; CDR3 protein: CASSIGTGQGGYTF
clone size: -; D gene: TRBD2; J gene: TRBJ2-3; V gene: TRBV6-5; CDR3 DNA: TGTGCCAGCAGTTACTACAGCGGGGGGGACACAGATACGCAGTATTTT; CDR3 protein: CASSYYSGGDTDTQYF
clone size: -; D gene: -; J gene: TRBJ2-1; V gene: TRBV7-3; CDR3 DNA: TGTGCCAGCAGCGCGCTAGCGACCAATGAGCAGTTCTTC; CDR3 protein: CASSALATNEQFF
clone size: -; D gene: -; J gene: TRBJ1-2; V gene: TRBV20-1; CDR3 DNA: TGCAGTGCTAGTCCTCCTAGCCAGTACTATGGCTACACCTTC; CDR3 protein: CSASPPSQYYGYTF
clone size: -; D gene: -; J gene: TRBJ1-2; V gene: TRBV10-2; CDR3 DNA: TGCGCCAGCAGCGGGACCTCCGGGAGGGGAGGCTACACCTTC; CDR3 protein: CASSGTSGRGGYTF
clone size: few; D gene: -; J gene: TRBJ1-5; V gene: TRBV5-1; CDR3 DNA: TGCGCCAGCAGCCCCTTCCCCCTATCGGTAAGCAATCAGCCCCAGCATTTT; CDR3 protein: CASSPFPLSVSNQPQHF
clone size: once; D gene: -; J gene: TRBJ1-1; V gene: TRBV28; CDR3 DNA: TGTGCCAGCAGTTTCACTGGGGCTGGAACTGAAGCTTTCTTT; CDR3 protein: CASSFTGAGTEAFF
clone size: -; D gene: -; J gene: TRBJ2-2; V gene: TRBV11-2; CDR3 DNA: TGTGCCAGCAGCTTAGATAATAGGAACACCGGGGAGCTGTTTTTT; CDR3 protein: CASSLDNRNTGELFF
clone size: -; D gene: -; J gene: TRBJ1-2; V gene: TRBV28; CDR3 DNA: TGTGCCAGCAGTTTAGGGGGGACGGGCTATGGCTACACCTTC; CDR3 protein: CASSLGGTGYGYTF
clone size: -; D gene: TRBD2; J gene: TRBJ2-1; V gene: TRBV27; CDR3 DNA: TGTGCCAGCAGTTTCCTCCGACTAGCGGGAGGGAGCTCCTACAATGAGCAGTTCTTC; CDR3 protein: CASSFLRLAGGSSYNEQFF
clone size: -; D gene: TRBD1; J gene: TRBJ1-2; V gene: TRBV10-2; CDR3 DNA: TGCGCCAGCAGTGAGAAAGGACAGGGGACGTGGGGCTACACCTTC; CDR3 protein: CASSEKGQGTWGYTF
clone size: -; D gene: -; J gene: TRBJ1-1; V gene: TRBV6-2/TRBV6-3; CDR3 DNA: TGTGCCAGCAGCCCCCTAGGAGGGCAGGACACTGAAGCTTTCTTT; CDR3 protein: CASSPLGGQDTEAFF
clone size: -; D gene: TRBD1; J gene: TRBJ2-7; V gene: TRBV7-2; CDR3 DNA: TGTGCCAGCAGCTTCATCGGGACAGGGTCCTACGAGCAGTACTTC; CDR3 protein: CASSFIGTGSYEQYF
clone size: -; D gene: -; J gene: TRBJ1-2; V gene: TRBV7-9; CDR3 DNA: TGTGCCAGCTCGCTCGAGGGGACTTATGGCTACACCTTC; CDR3 protein: CASSLEGTYGYTF
clone size: -; D gene: -; J gene: TRBJ1-5; V gene: TRBV27; CDR3 DNA: TGTGCCAGTGCCGGGACAAATCATGACTCTAGCAATCAGCCCCAGCATTTT; CDR3 protein: CASAGTNHDSSNQPQHF
clone size: -; D gene: -; J gene: TRBJ1-1; V gene: TRBV7-5; CDR3 DNA: TGTGTCAGAAGCTTATCCGCGCCGTCGAAGGCAGGGGAATTTGAAGCTTTCTTT; CDR3 protein: CVRSLSAPSKAGEFEAFF
clone size: -; D gene: -; J gene: TRBJ1-2; V gene: TRBV19; CDR3 DNA: TGTGCCAGTATCGACAGGAAGTGGGGCTACACCTTC; CDR3 protein: CASIDRKWGYTF
clone size: -; D gene: TRBD2; J gene: TRBJ2-5; V gene: TRBV6-5; CDR3 DNA: TGTGCCAGCAGCAAAACCGGGACTAGGGGAGAGACCCAGTACTTC; CDR3 protein: CASSKTGTRGETQYF
clone size: -; D gene: -; J gene: TRBJ1-1; V gene: TRBV5-1; CDR3 DNA: TGCGCCAGCAGCTTGGATGGGCAGGGCTCCAACACTGAAGCTTTCTTT; CDR3 protein: CASSLDGQGSNTEAFF
clone size: -; D gene: TRBD1; J gene: TRBJ2-7; V gene: TRBV9; CDR3 DNA: TGTGCCAGCAGGGGATGGGGGACAGACTCCTACGAGCAGTACTTC; CDR3 protein: CASRGWGTDSYEQYF
clone size: -; D gene: -; J gene: TRBJ2-5; V gene: TRBV5-5; CDR3 DNA: TGTGCCAGCAGCCCCCCTCCTAGATCAGAGACCCAGTACTTC; CDR3 protein: CASSPPPRSETQYF
clone size: -; D gene: TRBD1; J gene: TRBJ1-2; V gene: TRBV6-6; CDR3 DNA: TGTGCCAGCAACCTAAGGACAGGGCCGGCGGGCTACACCTTC; CDR3 protein: CASNLRTGPAGYTF
clone size: few; D gene: -; J gene: TRBJ2-2; V gene: TRBV21-1; CDR3 DNA: TGTGCCAGCAGCAAAGTACTAGCGGGAGGCTCCACCGGGGAGCTGTTTTTT; CDR3 protein: CASSKVLAGGSTGELFF